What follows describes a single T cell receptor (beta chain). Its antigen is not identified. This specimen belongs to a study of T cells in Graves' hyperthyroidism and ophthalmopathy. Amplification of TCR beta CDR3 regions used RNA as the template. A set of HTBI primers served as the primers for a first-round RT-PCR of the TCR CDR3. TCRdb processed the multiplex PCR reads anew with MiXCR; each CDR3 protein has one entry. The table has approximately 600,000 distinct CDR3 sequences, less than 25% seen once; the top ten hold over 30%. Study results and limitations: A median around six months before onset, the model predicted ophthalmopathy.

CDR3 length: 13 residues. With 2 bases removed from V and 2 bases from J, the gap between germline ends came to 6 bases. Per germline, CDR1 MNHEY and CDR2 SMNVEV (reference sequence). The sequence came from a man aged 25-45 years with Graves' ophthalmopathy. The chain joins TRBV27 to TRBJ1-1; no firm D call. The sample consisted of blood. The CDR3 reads CASSLDANTEAFF. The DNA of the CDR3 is TGTGCCAGCAGTTTAGATGCCAACACTGAAGCTTTCTTT.